This T cell receptor beta chain came from a study of Graves' ophthalmopathy and Graves' hyperthyroidism. Amplified material comprised TCR beta CDR3 regions derived from RNA transcripts. A first-round RT-PCR used HTBI primers, followed by a second-round multiplex PCR. TCRdb itself ran the multiplex PCR reads through MiXCR, one entry per CDR3 protein. The sample records around 1,000,000 distinct CDR3 sequences, around a third being singletons. Study-level results: The majority of expanded thyroid clonotypes above 0.001 frequency also occurred in blood.

CDR3 length equals 14 residues. In germline, CDR1 is SGHNT, CDR2 YENEEA. V shed 6 bases and J 4 bases; nucleotides not matched to a gene: 4. Other autoimmune diseases, uncontrolled infections, pregnancy and lactation each led to patient exclusion. Clinical symptoms, serum thyroxine, TRAb, thyroid ultrasound and orbital computed tomography formed the basis of diagnosis. As regards this clonotype: The target antigen is unknown.

Sequencing input: peripheral blood or thyroid tissue (not recorded which). The chain employs TRBV11-3 and TRBJ2-3; 10 bases match TRBD2. This clonotype was sampled from an adult man with Graves' hyperthyroidism. CDR3 sequence (DNA): TGTGCCAGCAGTCTAGCGGGAGTGTCAGATACGCAGTATTTT. Protein sequence: CASSLAGVSDTQYF.